This T cell receptor (beta chain) was profiled in a study of blood T cell repertoires in COVID-19. About the study: Sites in the United States, Italy and Spain provided acute and convalescent COVID-19 samples. Nucleic acid was either cDNA or gDNA, and it came from T cells, B-cell-depleted T cells, or PBMCs.

Trimming stripped 1 base from V and 7 bases from J, with 19 bases between. The CDR3 is 16 residues long. The V gene's germline CDR1 is LGHNA and CDR2 YNFKEQ. As processed by the authors: Quantification of nucleated cells was approximated via reference gene primer amplification. Using immunoSEQ multiplex PCR, the repertoire was profiled, and TCRdb retains in-frame clones only, with some absent. For V, J and clone size, that table is used; D and trimming come from the DNA. This sample has about 58,000 clones, with over 75% found just once. The source is a man in his forties with active COVID-19. The chain employs TRBV4-2 and TRBJ1-2; D perhaps matches TRBD1 (6 bases). Sequencing was carried out using peripheral blood. CDR3 in amino acids: CASSQGAGVEESGYTF. For the CDR3, the DNA is TGTGCCAGCAGCCAAGGAGCAGGGGTGGAGGAGAGTGGCTACACCTTC.